This T cell receptor (beta chain) was sequenced for a study of naive and memory T cell subsets. Findings and caveats of the study: Clonotypes are single alpha or beta chains, not paired receptors.

The beta constant-region primer was an equimolar mix of two oligonucleotides covering TRBC1 and TRBC2. Ligated cDNA was amplified by four rounds of PCR with nested alpha and beta constant-region primers and SP2. One entry per CDR3 protein results from TCRdb running MiXCR on the UMI-ligation and nested PCR reads. The repertoire includes 95,000 to 150,000 distinct CDR3 sequences, approximately 37% of them detected once, and roughly 0.86% sits in the top ten. V shed 6 bases and J 4 bases; nucleotides not matched to a gene: 8. The germline V gene encodes CDR1 MNHNY and CDR2 SVGAGI (reference sequence). The CDR3 runs 15 residues. Alpha and beta libraries were amplified separately from the second PCR onward. The sample holds a few counts of this clonotype. What it binds is not known.

The genes are TRBV6-6 and TRBJ1-1; TRBD1 aligns across 10 bases. The TCR was taken from a human donor in good health. Sequenced: central memory CD4+ T cells from blood. The CDR3 DNA follows: TGTGCCAGCAGATCCCCGGGACAGGGGACCACTGAAGCTTTCTTT. This sequence encodes CASRSPGQGTTEAFF.